The sequence of this TCR beta chain was determined in a study of blood T cell repertoires in COVID-19. Profiling relied on immunoSEQ multiplex PCR, and the TCRdb table lists in-frame clones only, not all of them. The repertoire holds 150,000 to 200,000 clones, with roughly 91% as singletons. The V gene's germline CDR1 is LNHDA and CDR2 SQIVND (reference sequence). The CDR3 spans 14 residues. Germline trimming cut 3 bases from V and 3 bases from J; bases unmatched to any gene: 4. Sequencing input: peripheral blood. The receptor was derived from a human donor in a cohort sampled during active COVID-19. This sequence joins TRBV19 and TRBJ1-1; TRBD1 matches at 7 bases. Here the CDR3 reads CASSIYRGHTEAFF. The CDR3 DNA is TGTGCCAGTAGTATTTACAGGGGACACACTGAAGCTTTCTTT.